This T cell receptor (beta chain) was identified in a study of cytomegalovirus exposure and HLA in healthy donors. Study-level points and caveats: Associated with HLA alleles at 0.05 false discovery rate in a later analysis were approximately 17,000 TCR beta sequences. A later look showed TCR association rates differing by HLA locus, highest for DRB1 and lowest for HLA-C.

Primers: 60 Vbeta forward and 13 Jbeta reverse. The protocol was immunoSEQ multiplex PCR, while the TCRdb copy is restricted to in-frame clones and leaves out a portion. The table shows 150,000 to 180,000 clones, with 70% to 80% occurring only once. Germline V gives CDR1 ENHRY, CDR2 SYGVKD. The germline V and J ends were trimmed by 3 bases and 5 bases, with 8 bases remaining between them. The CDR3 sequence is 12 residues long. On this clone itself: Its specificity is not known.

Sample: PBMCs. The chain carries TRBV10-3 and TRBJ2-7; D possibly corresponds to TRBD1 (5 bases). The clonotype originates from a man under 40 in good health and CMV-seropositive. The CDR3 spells CAISDRRDEQYF. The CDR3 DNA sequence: TGTGCCATCAGTGACCGCAGGGACGAGCAGTACTTC.